The rows below give T cell receptor beta chains drawn from one sample of a study of OX40 agonist ivuxolimab in advanced cancers. Measured with immunoSEQ multiplex PCR; TCRdb has only the in-frame clones, and not every one. The repertoire holds 45,000 to 50,000 clones, with about nine tenths as singletons. Material: CD4+ or CD8+ T cells sorted from blood, obtained in a trial of the OX40 agonist ivuxolimab. These receptors all come from an adult with an advanced solid tumor such as melanoma, head and neck, liver or kidney cancer. CDR3s include the opening cysteine and the closing phenylalanine or tryptophan. A D gene is named only where the DNA matches it firmly. Size tells how often a clone was seen (once, few, many) or the class of an expanded clone, and some rows leave it out.

v_gene	abundance	d_gene	j_gene	CDR3aa	CDR3nt
TRBV14	-	-	TRBJ1-2	CASSQDSRGADYGYTF	TGTGCCAGCAGCCAAGATTCCCGGGGAGCTGACTATGGCTACACCTTC
TRBV29-1	-	-	TRBJ1-2	CSVEGTANYGYTF	TGCAGCGTTGAGGGGACGGCTAACTATGGCTACACCTTC
TRBV11-1	-	TRBD1	TRBJ1-1	CASSSGTVEAFF	TGTGCCAGCAGCTCCGGGACAGTTGAAGCTTTCTTT
TRBV5-4	-	TRBD2	TRBJ2-3	CASSFPGLAGEDTQYF	TGTGCCAGCAGCTTCCCGGGACTAGCGGGAGAAGATACGCAGTATTTT
TRBV30	-	TRBD1	TRBJ2-7	CAWSTGAFYEQYF	TGTGCCTGGAGCACAGGGGCGTTCTACGAGCAGTACTTC
TRBV7-3	-	-	TRBJ2-1	CASSPSSGTSEQFF	TGTGCCAGCAGCCCTTCATCCGGGACGAGCGAGCAGTTCTTC
TRBV10-3	-	-	TRBJ1-4	CAISESSGASEKLFF	TGTGCCATCAGTGAGTCTTCCGGGGCGAGTGAAAAACTGTTTTTT
TRBV6-5	-	-	TRBJ2-7	CASSYSTRASYEQYF	TGTGCCAGCAGTTACTCGACCAGGGCGTCCTACGAGCAGTACTTC
TRBV25-1	-	-	TRBJ2-2	CASTFSWRTGELFF	TGTGCCAGCACATTCTCCTGGAGAACCGGGGAGCTGTTTTTT
TRBV15	-	-	TRBJ2-5	CATSIGGGETQYF	TGTGCCACCAGCATCGGAGGAGGTGAGACCCAGTACTTC
TRBV28	once	-	TRBJ2-3	CASTVTRDYGTDTQYF	TGTGCCAGCACCGTGACACGGGATTACGGCACAGATACGCAGTATTTT
TRBV27	-	TRBD2	TRBJ2-1	CASSLLPGGVGEQFF	TGTGCCAGCAGTTTATTGCCGGGGGGGGTTGGTGAGCAGTTCTTC
TRBV2	-	-	TRBJ1-5	CASSLWTVDNQPQHF	TGTGCCAGCAGTCTATGGACAGTTGACAATCAGCCCCAGCATTTT
TRBV5-5	once	TRBD1	TRBJ1-5	CASSFGTGGFWPQHF	TGTGCCAGCAGCTTTGGGACAGGGGGCTTCTGGCCCCAGCATTTT